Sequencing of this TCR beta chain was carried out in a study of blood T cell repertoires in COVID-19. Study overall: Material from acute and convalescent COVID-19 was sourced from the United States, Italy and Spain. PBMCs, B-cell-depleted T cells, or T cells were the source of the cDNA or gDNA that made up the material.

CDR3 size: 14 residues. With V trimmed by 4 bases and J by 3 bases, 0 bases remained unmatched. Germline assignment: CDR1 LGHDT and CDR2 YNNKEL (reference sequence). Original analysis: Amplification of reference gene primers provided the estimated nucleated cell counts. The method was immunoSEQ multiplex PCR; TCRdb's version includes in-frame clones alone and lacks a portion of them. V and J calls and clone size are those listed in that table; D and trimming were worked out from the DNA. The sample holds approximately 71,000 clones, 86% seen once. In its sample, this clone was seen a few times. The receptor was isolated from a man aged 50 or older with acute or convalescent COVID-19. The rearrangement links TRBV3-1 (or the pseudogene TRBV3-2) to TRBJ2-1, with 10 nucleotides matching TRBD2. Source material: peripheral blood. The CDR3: CASSLAGGYNEQFF. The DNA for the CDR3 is TGTGCCAGCAGCCTAGCGGGGGGCTACAATGAGCAGTTCTTC.